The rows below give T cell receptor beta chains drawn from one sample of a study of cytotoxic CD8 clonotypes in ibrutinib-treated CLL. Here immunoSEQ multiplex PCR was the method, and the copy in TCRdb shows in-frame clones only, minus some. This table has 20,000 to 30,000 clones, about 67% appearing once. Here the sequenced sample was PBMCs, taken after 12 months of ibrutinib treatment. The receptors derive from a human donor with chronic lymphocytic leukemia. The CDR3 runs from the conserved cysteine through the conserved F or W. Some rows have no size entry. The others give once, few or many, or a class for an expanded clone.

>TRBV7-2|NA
CARRGTSFYEQYF
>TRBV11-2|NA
CASRTLGGPPASGYTF
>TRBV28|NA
CASGPGRLGGYTF
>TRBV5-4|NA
CASSFPGAGSYNEQFF
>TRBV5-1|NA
CASSLDGFSPLHF
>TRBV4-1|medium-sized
CASSQTGQSYEQYF
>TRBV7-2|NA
CASSFQRGASYEQYF
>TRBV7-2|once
CASTQYTDTQYF
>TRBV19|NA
CASRTIYGYTF
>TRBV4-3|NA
CASSQDRGDSSQPQHF
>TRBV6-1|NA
CASSGTGGGNTIYF
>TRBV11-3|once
CASSLGAANTEAFF
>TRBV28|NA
CASSLGQGDAGELFF
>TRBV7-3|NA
CASSQRGPQETQYF
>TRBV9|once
CASSPRGALNTEAFF
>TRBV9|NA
CASSPHGDSYNEQFF
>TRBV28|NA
CASSPIVGGLGPKNIQYF
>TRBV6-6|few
CASRNSGMGINTEAFF
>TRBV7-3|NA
CASRGQGNTEAFF
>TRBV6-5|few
CASSYQYPGQGMGYTF
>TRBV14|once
CASSQDALSPLHF
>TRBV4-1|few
CASSQFSGSTDTQYF
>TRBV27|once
CASSLGHAYEQYF
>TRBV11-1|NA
CASSRTGNNSPLHF
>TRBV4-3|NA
CASSQVRGTEAFF
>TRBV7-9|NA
CASSLTSRKEEKLFF
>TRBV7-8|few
CASSERDSQPFNYGYTF
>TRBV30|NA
CAWSKGHEAYNEQFF
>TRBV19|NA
CASSWGPGTGELFF
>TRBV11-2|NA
CASSLDGTGSYEQYF
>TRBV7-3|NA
CASSPQGQVNNEQFF